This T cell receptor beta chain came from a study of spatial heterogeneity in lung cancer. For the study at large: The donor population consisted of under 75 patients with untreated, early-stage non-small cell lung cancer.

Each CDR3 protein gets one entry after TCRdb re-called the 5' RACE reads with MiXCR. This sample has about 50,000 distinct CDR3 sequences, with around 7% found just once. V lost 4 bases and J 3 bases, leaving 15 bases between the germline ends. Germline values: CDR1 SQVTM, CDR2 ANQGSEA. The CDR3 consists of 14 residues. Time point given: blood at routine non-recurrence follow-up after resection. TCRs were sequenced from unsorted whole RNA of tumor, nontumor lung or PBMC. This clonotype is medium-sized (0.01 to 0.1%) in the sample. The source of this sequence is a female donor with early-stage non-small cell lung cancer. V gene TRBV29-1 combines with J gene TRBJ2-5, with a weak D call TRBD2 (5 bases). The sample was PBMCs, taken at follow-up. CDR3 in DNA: TGCAGCGTTGCGACTAACTTGGGAGAAGAGACCCAGTACTTC. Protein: CSVATNLGEETQYF.